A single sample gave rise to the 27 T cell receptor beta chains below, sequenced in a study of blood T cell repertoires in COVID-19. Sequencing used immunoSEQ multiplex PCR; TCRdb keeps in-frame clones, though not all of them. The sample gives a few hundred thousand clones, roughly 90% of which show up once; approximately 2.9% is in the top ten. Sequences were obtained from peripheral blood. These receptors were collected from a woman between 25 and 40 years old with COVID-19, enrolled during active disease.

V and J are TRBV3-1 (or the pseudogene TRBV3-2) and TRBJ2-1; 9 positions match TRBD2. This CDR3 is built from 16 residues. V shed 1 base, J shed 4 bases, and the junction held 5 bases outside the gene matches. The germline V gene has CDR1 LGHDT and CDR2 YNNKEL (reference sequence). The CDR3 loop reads CASSQGLAGQYNEQFF. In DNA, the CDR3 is TGTGCCAGCAGCCAAGGGCTAGCGGGGCAATACAATGAGCAGTTCTTC.

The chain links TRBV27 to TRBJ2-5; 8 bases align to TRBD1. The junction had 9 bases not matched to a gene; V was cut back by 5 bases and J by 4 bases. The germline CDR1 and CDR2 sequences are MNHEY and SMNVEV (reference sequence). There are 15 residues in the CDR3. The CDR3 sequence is CASSTIQGARETQYF. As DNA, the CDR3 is TGTGCCAGCAGTACGATCCAGGGGGCGAGAGAGACCCAGTACTTC.

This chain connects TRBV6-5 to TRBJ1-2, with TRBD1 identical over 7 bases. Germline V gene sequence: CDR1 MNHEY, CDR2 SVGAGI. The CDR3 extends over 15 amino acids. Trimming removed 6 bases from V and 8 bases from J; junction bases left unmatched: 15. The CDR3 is CASRSARTGARGYTF. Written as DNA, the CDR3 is TGTGCCAGCAGATCAGCTCGGACAGGAGCGCGGGGCTACACCTTC.

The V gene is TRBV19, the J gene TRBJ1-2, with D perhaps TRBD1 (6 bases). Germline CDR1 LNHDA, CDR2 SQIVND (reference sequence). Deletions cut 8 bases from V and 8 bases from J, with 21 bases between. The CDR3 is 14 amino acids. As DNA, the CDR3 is TGTGCCAGTTCGACACTCACTACAGGGTCCGGCTACACCTTC. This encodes CASSTLTTGSGYTF.

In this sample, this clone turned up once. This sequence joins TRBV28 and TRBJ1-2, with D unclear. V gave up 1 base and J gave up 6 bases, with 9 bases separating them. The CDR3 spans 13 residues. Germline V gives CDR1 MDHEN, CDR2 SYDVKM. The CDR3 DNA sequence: TGTGCCAGCAGTTTATTGGGCGTGCATGGCTACACCTTC. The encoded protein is CASSLLGVHGYTF.

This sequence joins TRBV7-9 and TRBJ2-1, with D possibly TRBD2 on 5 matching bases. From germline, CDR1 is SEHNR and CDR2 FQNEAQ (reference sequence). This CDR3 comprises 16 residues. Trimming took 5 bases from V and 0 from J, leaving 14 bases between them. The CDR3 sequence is CASSLRTSSSYNEQFF. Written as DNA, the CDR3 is TGTGCCAGCAGCCTCAGGACTTCCAGCTCCTACAATGAGCAGTTCTTC.

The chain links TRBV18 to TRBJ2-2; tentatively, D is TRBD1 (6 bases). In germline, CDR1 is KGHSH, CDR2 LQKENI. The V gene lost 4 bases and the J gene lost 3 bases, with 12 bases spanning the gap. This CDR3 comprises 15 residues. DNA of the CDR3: TGTGCCAGCTCACATACAGGGTTGGACACCGGGGAGCTGTTTTTT. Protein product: CASSHTGLDTGELFF.

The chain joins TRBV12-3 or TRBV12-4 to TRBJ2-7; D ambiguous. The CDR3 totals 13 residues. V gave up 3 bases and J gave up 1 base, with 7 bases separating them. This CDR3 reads CASSFYGSYEQYF. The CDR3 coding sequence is TGTGCCAGCAGTTTTTACGGGTCCTACGAGCAGTACTTC.

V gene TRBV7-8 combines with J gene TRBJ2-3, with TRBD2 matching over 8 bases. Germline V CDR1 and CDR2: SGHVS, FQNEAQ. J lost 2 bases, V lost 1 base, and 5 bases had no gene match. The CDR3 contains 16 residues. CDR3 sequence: CASSLDSGESTDTQYF. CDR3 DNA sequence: TGTGCCAGCAGCTTAGATAGCGGGGAATCCACAGATACGCAGTATTTT.

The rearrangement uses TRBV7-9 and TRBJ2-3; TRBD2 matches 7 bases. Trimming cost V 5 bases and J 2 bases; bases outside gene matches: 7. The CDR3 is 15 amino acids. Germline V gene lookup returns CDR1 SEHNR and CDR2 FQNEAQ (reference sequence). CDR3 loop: CASSPGTTYTDTQYF. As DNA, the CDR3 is TGTGCCAGCAGCCCCGGGACTACTTACACAGATACGCAGTATTTT.

The CDR3 DNA reads as TGTGCCAGCAGCTCGACAGGGACCTCCCAAGAGACCCAGTACTTC. Translation gives CASSSTGTSQETQYF. The rearrangement links TRBV9 to TRBJ2-5; the match to TRBD1 covers 7 bases. The V gene's germline CDR1 is SGDLS and CDR2 YYNGEE. The CDR3 loop spans 15 amino acids. V lost 4 bases, J lost 1 base, and 7 bases stayed unmatched.

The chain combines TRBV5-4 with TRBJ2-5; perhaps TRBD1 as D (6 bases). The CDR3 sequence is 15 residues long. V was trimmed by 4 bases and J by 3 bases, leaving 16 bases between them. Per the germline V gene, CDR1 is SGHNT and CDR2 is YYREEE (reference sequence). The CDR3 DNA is TGTGCCAGCAGCCGCCCACAGGGAAAGGAAGAGACCCAGTACTTC. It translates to CASSRPQGKEETQYF.

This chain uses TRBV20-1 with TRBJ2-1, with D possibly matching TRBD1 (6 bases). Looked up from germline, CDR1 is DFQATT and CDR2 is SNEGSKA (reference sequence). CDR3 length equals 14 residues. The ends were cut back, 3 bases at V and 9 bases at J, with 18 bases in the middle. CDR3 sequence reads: CSASGWTEGREQFF. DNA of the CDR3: TGCAGTGCTAGTGGGTGGACAGAAGGCCGTGAGCAGTTCTTC.

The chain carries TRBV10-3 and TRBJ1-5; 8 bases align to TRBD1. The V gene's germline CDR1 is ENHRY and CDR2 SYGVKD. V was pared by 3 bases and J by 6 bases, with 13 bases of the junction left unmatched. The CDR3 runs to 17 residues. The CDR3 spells CAISESAVGQGGQPQHF. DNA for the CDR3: TGTGCCATCAGTGAATCGGCTGTAGGACAGGGAGGTCAGCCCCAGCATTTT.

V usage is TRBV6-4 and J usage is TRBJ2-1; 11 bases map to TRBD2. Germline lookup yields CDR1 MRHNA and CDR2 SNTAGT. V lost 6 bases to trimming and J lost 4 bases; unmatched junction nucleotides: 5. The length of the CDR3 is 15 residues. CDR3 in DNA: TGTGCCAGCAGCCAACTAGCGGGAGCTTACAATGAGCAGTTCTTC. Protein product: CASSQLAGAYNEQFF.

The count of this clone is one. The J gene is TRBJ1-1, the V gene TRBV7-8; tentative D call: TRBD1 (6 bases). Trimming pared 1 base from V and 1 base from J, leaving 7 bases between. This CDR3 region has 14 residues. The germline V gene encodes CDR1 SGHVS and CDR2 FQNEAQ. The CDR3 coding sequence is TGTGCCAGCAGCTTAGGCAGGGGGAACACTGAAGCTTTCTTT. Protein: CASSLGRGNTEAFF.

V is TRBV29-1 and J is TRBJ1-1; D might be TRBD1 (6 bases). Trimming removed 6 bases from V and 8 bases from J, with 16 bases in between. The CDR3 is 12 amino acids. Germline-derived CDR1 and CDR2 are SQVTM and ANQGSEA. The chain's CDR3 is CSVPTGLDEAFF. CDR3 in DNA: TGCAGCGTCCCCACAGGGCTGGACGAAGCTTTCTTT. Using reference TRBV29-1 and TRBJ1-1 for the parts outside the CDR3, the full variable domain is SAVISQKPSRDICQRGTSLTIQCQVDSQVTMMFWYRQQPGQSLTLIATANQGSEATYESGFVIDKFPISRPNLTFSTLTVSNMSPEDSSIYLCSVPTGLDEAFFGQGTRLTVV.

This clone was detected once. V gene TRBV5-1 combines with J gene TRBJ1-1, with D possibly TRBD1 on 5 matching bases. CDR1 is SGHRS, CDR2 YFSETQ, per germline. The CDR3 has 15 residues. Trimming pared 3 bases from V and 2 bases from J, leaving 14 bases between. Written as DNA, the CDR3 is TGCGCCAGCAGCTCTGGGAGGGACTTAAACACTGAAGCTTTCTTT. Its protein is CASSSGRDLNTEAFF. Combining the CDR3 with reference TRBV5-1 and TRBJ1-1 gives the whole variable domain KAGVTQTPRYLIKTRGQQVTLSCSPISGHRSVSWYQQTPGQGLQFLFEYFSETQRNKGNFPGRFSGRQFSNSRSEMNVSTLELGDSALYLCASSSGRDLNTEAFFGQGTRLTVV.

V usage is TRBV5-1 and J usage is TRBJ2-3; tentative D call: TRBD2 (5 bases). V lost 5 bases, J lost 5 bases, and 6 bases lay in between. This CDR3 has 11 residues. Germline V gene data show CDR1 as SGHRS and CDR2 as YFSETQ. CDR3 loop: CASREGDTQYF. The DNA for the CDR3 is TGCGCCAGCAGAGAGGGAGATACGCAGTATTTT. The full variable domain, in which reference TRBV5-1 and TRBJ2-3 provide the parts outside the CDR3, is KAGVTQTPRYLIKTRGQQVTLSCSPISGHRSVSWYQQTPGQGLQFLFEYFSETQRNKGNFPGRFSGRQFSNSRSEMNVSTLELGDSALYLCASREGDTQYFGPGTRLTVL.

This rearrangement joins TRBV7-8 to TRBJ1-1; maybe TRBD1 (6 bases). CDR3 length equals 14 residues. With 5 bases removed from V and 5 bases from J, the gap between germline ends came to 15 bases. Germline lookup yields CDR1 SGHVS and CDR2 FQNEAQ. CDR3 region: CASSLLTGFTEAFF. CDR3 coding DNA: TGTGCCAGCAGCCTACTTACAGGGTTTACTGAAGCTTTCTTT.

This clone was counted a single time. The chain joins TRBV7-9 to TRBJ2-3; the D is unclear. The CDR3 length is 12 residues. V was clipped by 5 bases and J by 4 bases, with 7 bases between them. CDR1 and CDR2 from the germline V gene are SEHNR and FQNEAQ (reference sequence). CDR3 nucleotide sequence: TGTGCCAGCAGCCTATCCCCAGATACGCAGTATTTT. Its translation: CASSLSPDTQYF.

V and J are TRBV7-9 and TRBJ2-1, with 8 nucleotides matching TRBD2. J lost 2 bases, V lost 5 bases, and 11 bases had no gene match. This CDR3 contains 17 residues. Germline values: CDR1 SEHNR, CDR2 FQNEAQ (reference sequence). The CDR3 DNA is TGTGCCAGCAGCCTCCCCGATGAGCGGGGGCCCTACAATGAGCAGTTCTTC. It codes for CASSLPDERGPYNEQFF.

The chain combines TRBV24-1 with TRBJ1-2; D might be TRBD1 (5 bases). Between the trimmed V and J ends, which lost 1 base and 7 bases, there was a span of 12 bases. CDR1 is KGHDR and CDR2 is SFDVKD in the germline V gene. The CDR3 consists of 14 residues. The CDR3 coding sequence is TGTGCCACCAGTGATTTTGAGCAGGGAGGTGGCTACACCTTC. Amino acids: CATSDFEQGGGYTF.

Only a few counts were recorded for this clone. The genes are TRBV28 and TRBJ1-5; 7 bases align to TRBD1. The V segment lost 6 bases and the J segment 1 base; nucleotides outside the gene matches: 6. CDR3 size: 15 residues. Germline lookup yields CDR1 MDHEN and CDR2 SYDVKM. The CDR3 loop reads CASRVTGNSNQPQHF. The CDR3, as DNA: TGTGCCAGCAGAGTGACAGGGAACAGCAATCAGCCCCAGCATTTT.

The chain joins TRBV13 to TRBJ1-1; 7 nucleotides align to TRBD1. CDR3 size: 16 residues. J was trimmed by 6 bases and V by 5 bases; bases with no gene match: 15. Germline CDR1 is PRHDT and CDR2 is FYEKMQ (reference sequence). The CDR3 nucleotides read TGTGCCAGCAGCCGTCCCCGGACAGGACGATTGGCTGAAGCTTTCTTT. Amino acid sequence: CASSRPRTGRLAEAFF. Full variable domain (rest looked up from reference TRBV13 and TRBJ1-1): AAGVIQSPRHLIKEKRETATLKCYPIPRHDTVYWYQQGPGQDPQFLISFYEKMQSDKGSIPDRFSAQQFSDYHSELNMSSLELGDSALYFCASSRPRTGRLAEAFFGQGTRLTVV.

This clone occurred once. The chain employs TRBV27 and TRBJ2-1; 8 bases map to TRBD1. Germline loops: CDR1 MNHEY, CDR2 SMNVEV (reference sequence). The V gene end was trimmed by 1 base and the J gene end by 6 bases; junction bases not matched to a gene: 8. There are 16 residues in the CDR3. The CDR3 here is CASSLWGTGFSNEQFF. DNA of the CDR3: TGTGCCAGCAGTTTATGGGGGACAGGATTTAGCAATGAGCAGTTCTTC.

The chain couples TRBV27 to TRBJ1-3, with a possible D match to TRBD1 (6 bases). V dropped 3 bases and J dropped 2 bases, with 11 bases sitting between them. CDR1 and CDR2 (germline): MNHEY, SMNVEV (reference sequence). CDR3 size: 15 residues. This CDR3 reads CASSLGANPGNTIYF. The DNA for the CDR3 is TGTGCCAGCAGTTTGGGGGCGAATCCTGGAAACACCATATATTTT.